A selection of T cell receptor beta chains follows, all from one sample in a study of regulatory T cells in long-lasting Graves disease. MiXCR, run by TCRdb on the multiplex PCR reads, gives a single entry per CDR3 protein. The data contain a few hundred thousand distinct CDR3 sequences, around 18% of them seen just once; the ten biggest clones take up approximately 15%. This sample was shared with a second study, whose subject was T cells in Graves' hyperthyroidism and ophthalmopathy.

The sequencing used peripheral blood mononuclear cells (PBMCs), collected at new diagnosis, from a patient treated with antithyroid drugs. Receptors originate from a woman aged 25 to 39 with Graves disease. The CDR3 runs from the conserved cysteine through the conserved F or W. The order of the fields is J gene, V gene, clone size, CDR3 protein. Size values are once, few and many counts, or a class for expanded clones, and some rows have none.

j_call: TRBJ2-2
v_call: TRBV5-6
clone_size: many
cdr3_aa: CASSLGHRGNTGELFF

j_call: TRBJ2-1
v_call: TRBV7-7
clone_size: few
cdr3_aa: CASSARYMDNEQFF

j_call: TRBJ2-6
v_call: TRBV27
clone_size: many
cdr3_aa: CASSLPGTTGANVLTF

j_call: TRBJ1-5
v_call: TRBV27
clone_size: .
cdr3_aa: CASGPDGYQPQHF

j_call: TRBJ2-1
v_call: TRBV7-2
clone_size: many
cdr3_aa: CASSLGFQNNEQFF

j_call: TRBJ1-2
v_call: TRBV30
clone_size: .
cdr3_aa: CAWSALPGEMDGYTF

j_call: TRBJ1-5
v_call: TRBV18
clone_size: many
cdr3_aa: CASSPGGGINQPQHF

j_call: TRBJ2-5
v_call: TRBV12-3/TRBV12-4
clone_size: .
cdr3_aa: CASSLGWTVQETQYF

j_call: TRBJ1-1
v_call: TRBV27
clone_size: many
cdr3_aa: CASSLGPGRDTEAFF

j_call: TRBJ2-7
v_call: TRBV20-1
clone_size: many
cdr3_aa: CRGPGTKPF

j_call: TRBJ2-3
v_call: TRBV20-1
clone_size: many
cdr3_aa: CSARRQGLTDTQYF

j_call: TRBJ2-1
v_call: TRBV20-1
clone_size: .
cdr3_aa: CSARAGLAGGSSYNEQFF

j_call: TRBJ2-3
v_call: TRBV11-2
clone_size: many
cdr3_aa: CASSPRGDSMGLDTDTQYF

j_call: TRBJ2-2
v_call: TRBV6-2/TRBV6-3
clone_size: many
cdr3_aa: CASSYEFSRVAPGELFF

j_call: TRBJ2-7
v_call: TRBV20-1
clone_size: many
cdr3_aa: CSARPSQGGYEQYF

j_call: TRBJ2-7
v_call: TRBV20-1
clone_size: .
cdr3_aa: CSARDRLGGSYEQYF

j_call: TRBJ1-1
v_call: TRBV9
clone_size: many
cdr3_aa: CASSPWEGQSGTEAFF

j_call: TRBJ2-7
v_call: TRBV12-5
clone_size: many
cdr3_aa: CASGLALSYEQYF

j_call: TRBJ1-1
v_call: TRBV7-3
clone_size: many
cdr3_aa: CASSLGSVEEAFF